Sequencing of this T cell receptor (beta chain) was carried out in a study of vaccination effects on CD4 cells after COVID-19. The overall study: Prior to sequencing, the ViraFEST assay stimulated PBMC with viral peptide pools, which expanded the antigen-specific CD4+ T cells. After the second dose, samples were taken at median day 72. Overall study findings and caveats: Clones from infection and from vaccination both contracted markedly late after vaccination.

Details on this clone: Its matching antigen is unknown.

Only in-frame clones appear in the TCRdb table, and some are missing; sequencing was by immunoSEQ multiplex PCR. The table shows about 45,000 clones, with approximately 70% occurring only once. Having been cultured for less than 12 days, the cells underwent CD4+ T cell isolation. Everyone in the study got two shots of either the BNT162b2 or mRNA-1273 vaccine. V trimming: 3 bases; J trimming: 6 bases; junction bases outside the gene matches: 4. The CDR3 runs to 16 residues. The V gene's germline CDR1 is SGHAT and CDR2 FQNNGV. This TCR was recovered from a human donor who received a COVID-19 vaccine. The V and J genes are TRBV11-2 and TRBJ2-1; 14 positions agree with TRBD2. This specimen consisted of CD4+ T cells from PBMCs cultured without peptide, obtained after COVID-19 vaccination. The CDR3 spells CASSLRTSGGFNEQFF. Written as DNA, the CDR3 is TGTGCCAGCAGCTTGAGGACTAGCGGGGGGTTCAATGAGCAGTTCTTC.